This TCR beta chain comes out of a study of blood T cells in healthy people across ages. Isolation recovered at least 6.5 million PBMCs from every sample. Findings and caveats of the study: In the absence of known donor CMV status, changes in expanded clonotypes were possibly confounded.

A second 7 to 11 cycle PCR used barcoded and J-beta primers. TCRdb recomputed calls from the 5' RACE reads with MiXCR, one row per CDR3 protein. The data show 700,000 to 900,000 distinct CDR3 sequences, roughly 25% seen once. In the case of this clonotype: Its antigen is undetermined.

The CDR3 spans 13 residues. Germline V gene lookup returns CDR1 MDHEN and CDR2 SYDVKM. Another study also made use of these data, one on T cells of mothers and their children.

Sequenced sample: blood. V gene TRBV28 combines with J gene TRBJ2-5, with 7 bases matching TRBD2. The J call may not be correct, given that the DNA end is closer to TRBJ2-7. The sequence was collected from a boy aged 5-17 years in good health. The CDR3: CASSLGGFYEQYF. The CDR3 DNA follows: TGTGCCAGCAGTTTGGGGGGGTTCTACGAGCAGTACTTC.